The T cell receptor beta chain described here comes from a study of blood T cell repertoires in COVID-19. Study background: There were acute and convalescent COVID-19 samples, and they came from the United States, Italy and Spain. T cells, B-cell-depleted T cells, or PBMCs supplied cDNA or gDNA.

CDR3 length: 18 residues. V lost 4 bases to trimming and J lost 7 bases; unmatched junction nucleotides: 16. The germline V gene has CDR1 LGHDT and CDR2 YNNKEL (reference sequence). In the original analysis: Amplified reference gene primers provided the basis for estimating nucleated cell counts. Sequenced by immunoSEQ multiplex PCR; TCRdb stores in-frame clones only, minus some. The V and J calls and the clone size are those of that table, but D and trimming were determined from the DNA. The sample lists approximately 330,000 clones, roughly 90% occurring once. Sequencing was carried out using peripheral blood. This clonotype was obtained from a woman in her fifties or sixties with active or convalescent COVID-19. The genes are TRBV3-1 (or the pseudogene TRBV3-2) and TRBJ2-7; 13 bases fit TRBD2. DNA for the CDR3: TGTGCCAGCAGCCTGCGGACTAGCGGGAGAGGGATTAGGGAGGAGCAGTACTTC. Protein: CASSLRTSGRGIREEQYF.